This T cell receptor beta chain is drawn from a study of blood T cell repertoires in COVID-19. The overall study: Sources were T cells, B-cell-depleted T cells, or PBMCs; the material itself was cDNA or gDNA.

Trimming took 4 bases from V and 5 from J; bases not matched to a gene: 7. The length of the CDR3 is 15 residues. Germline loops: CDR1 SEHNR, CDR2 FQNEAQ (reference sequence). Repertoires were generated with immunoSEQ multiplex PCR, while TCRdb's copy carries only in-frame clones and drops some. The sample consists of about 160,000 clones, 85% to 90% of them appearing once. The sequence was obtained from a man younger than 35 with COVID-19, enrolled during active disease. V usage is TRBV7-9 and J usage is TRBJ2-7; 11 bases line up with TRBD2. What was sequenced was peripheral blood. Here the CDR3 reads CASSSLAGGINEQYF. As DNA, the CDR3 is TGTGCCAGCAGCTCGCTAGCGGGAGGAATAAACGAGCAGTACTTC.